This entry concerns a single TCR beta chain. This clonotype was counted ten times or more. The antigen it recognizes is unknown. No qualities accompany the bases; no much larger clone lies one base away. This was a case-control study nested in a cohort of healthcare workers in London, UK, who had nasopharyngeal swab PCR tests and blood samples taken every week. Healthcare workers were recruited between 23 and 31 March 2020, during the week of the UK lockdown, and were followed weekly for up to about 16 weeks. This sample is part of a study of early T cells in non-severe SARS-CoV-2 infection (dated by TCRdb to the early 2020s). Background for the entire study: Because TCR sequencing relied on bulk RNA taken from unsorted whole blood, pairing of alpha and beta chains was not possible. Results and caveats for the whole study, not just this receptor: VDJdb matching was skewed toward anti-spike CD8 responses, so virus-specific expansions were likely underestimated and private and CD4 specificities were missed.

Library construction relied on 5' RACE. The sample was run on a NextSeq 500. The TCR library protocol attached unique molecular identifiers to individual cDNA molecules to correct for sequencing error and PCR bias. Both TCR alpha and beta chains were sequenced, and tight co-correlation was observed between alpha and beta sequence abundances in each sample. The paper's processing steps were these. Decombinator V4 was used to perform V gene, J gene and CDR3 annotation of TCR sequences. Expanded TCRs were defined as changing significantly between any two time points under a Poisson model with p below 0.0001. TCR abundances were normalised to the total number of TCRs sequenced per sample and expressed as counts per million. TRAV1-2 paired with TRAJ12, TRAJ20 or TRAJ33 defined MAIT TCRs, while TRAV10 paired with TRAJ18 defined iNKT TCRs. VDJdb, accessed on 1 November 2021, was searched for TCRs annotated for CMV, EBV and SARS-CoV-2, and TCRs annotated for more than one antigen were excluded. The raw public reads went through TCRdb reprocessing: fastp at Q25, MiXCR clone calling, in-frame beta chains kept. Rows are unified per CDR3 protein, each entry keeping the most common DNA and genes. The V and J calls, along with clone size, are taken from TCRdb and not from the paper's own processing. The sample table records tens of thousands of distinct CDR3 sequences; approximately 8.5% of these occur just once. Of the sample, more than 13% falls within the top ten clones.

Compared with germline, V lacks 7 bases and J lacks 4 bases; bases without a gene match: 12. The CDR3 covers 15 residues, taking in both the cysteine and the phenylalanine. The kept DNA is CDR3 alone, 45 bases in frame from the first base. The germline V gene sets CDR1 to SNHLY and CDR2 to FYNNEI. The chain uses TRBV2 and TRBJ2-5, and 7 bases in between align with TRBD1. The TCR sequence derives from an adult who was a healthcare worker with PCR-confirmed SARS-CoV-2 infection or an uninfected control (not recorded which). Sequenced material: whole blood. The sequenced DNA: TGTGCCAGCACCCCAAACAGGGGCGGGCGAGAGACCCAGTACTTC. This encodes CASTPNRGGRETQYF.